This paragraph reports one TCR beta chain. Clones were read by immunoSEQ multiplex PCR, and TCRdb kept only the in-frame ones, dropping some. The sample includes approximately 2.3 million clones, more than 80% of them seen just once. The CDR3 length is 15 residues. Trimming stripped 4 bases from V and 3 bases from J, with 13 bases between. Germline CDR1 is SGHTA and CDR2 is FQGTGA. This sample was taken from a study of shared clonotypes between healthy human individuals. The receptor was isolated from a man between 18 and 29 years old in good health. Some clones in this sample may be carry-over from other donors' samples. Sample: naive CD4+ T cells from PBMCs. Regarding subset: CD45RA+ positively selected. The V and J genes are TRBV7-3 and TRBJ2-1; D may be TRBD2 (5 bases). The CDR3, as DNA: TGTGCCAGCAGCTCCGGTGGGAGCGTCTACAATGAGCAGTTCTTC. It specifies CASSSGGSVYNEQFF.